This TCR beta chain was profiled in a study of shared clonotypes between healthy human individuals. CD45RO negativity and positive selection for CCR7 defined naive CD8 cells, a population that excluded terminally differentiated effector memory CD45RA+ cells. Study-wide points: Even with large depth, rarefaction showed that sorted-subset sequencing was incomplete. Across a handful of donors, naive CD4 shared around 5.3%, naive CD8 more than 3%, memory CD4 roughly 2.5%, memory CD8 about 0.38%. Generation probabilities were higher for clonotypes shared across all four sorted-subset donors than for unshared ones.

Using immunoSEQ multiplex PCR, the repertoire was profiled, and TCRdb retains in-frame clones only, with some absent. The sample holds 700,000 to 950,000 clones, about 96% seen once. V gave up 3 bases and J gave up 4 bases, with 13 bases separating them. Germline lookup yields CDR1 WNHNN and CDR2 SYGVQD (reference sequence). The CDR3 contains 15 residues. Comments on this clone: What it binds is unknown.

J is TRBJ2-1 and V is TRBV10-1; D might be TRBD1 (5 bases). The receptor comes from a man aged 30 to 39 in good health. Input material: naive CD8+ T cells sorted from blood. The CDR3 protein is CASSDFGQGYNEQFF. The CDR3 region has the DNA TGCGCCAGCAGTGATTTTGGGCAGGGTTACAATGAGCAGTTCTTC.